This T cell receptor (beta chain) emerged from a study of CD8+CD57+ T cells in acquired aplastic anemia. Background on the study: Sorted CD4+ and CD8+ cells yielded DNA averaging about 3.2 ug.

Genomic DNA, serving as template, underwent TCR beta VDJ and CDR3 profiling. MiXCR was run by TCRdb on the reads, yielding one entry per CDR3 protein. The data contain approximately 98,000 distinct CDR3 sequences, roughly two thirds of them singletons. Germline trimming cut 3 bases from V and 8 bases from J; bases unmatched to any gene: 0. The CDR3 totals 12 residues. CDR1 and CDR2 from the germline V gene are SQVTM and ANQGSEA. Whole-study findings and limits: No significant patient-versus-control difference appeared in CD8+ Simpson's diversity.

In its sample, this clonotype was seen a few times. Its antigen is as yet unknown. The authors sequenced patients whose flow cytometry had shown CD8+CD57+ cell expansion. Severe acquired aplastic anemia affected all patients. The source material was sorted CD4+, CD8+, or CD8+CD57+ T cells (not recorded which) from PBMCs. The sequence was collected from a human donor with aplastic anemia. The chain carries TRBV29-1 and TRBJ2-1; TRBD1 agrees at 11 bases. CDR3 amino acids: CSVEGQGDEQFF. Here the CDR3 DNA reads TGCAGCGTTGAGGGACAGGGGGATGAGCAGTTCTTC.